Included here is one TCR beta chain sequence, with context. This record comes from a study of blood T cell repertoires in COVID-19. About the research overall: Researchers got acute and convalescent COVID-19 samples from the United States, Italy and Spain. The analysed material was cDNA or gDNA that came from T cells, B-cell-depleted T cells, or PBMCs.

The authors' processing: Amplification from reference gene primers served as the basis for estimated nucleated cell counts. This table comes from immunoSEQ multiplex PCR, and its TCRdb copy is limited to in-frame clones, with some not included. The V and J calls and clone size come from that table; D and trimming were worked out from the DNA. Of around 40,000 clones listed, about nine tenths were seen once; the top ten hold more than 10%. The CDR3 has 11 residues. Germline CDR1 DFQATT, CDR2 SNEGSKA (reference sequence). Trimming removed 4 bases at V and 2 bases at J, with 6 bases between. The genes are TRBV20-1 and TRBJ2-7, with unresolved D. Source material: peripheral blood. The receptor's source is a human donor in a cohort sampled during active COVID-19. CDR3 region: CSAIRAYEQYF. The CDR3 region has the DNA TGCAGTGCTATCCGGGCCTACGAGCAGTACTTC.